This T cell receptor beta chain was identified during a study of cytomegalovirus exposure and HLA in healthy donors. This clone was seen only a few times. With 60 Vbeta and 13 Jbeta primers, the PCR was carried out. Sequencing was performed with immunoSEQ multiplex PCR; in TCRdb, only in-frame clones are kept and a portion is missing. The table lists 150,000 to 200,000 clones, 80% of them singletons, with around 1% in the top ten. This CDR3 comprises 16 residues. Trimming left V 1 base short and J 1 base short, with 13 bases between. The germline V gene encodes CDR1 MGHDK and CDR2 SYGVNS. The chain couples TRBV25-1 to TRBJ1-1; D remains unclear. The TCR was taken from a woman aged 40 to 50 in good health and CMV-seronegative. Sequenced: PBMCs. The CDR3 bases are TGTGCCAGCAGTGAATCCGTCGTGGGAGGGAACACTGAAGCTTTCTTT. Translation gives CASSESVVGGNTEAFF. The full variable domain, rest sourced from reference TRBV25-1 and TRBJ1-1, is EADIYQTPRYLVIGTGKKITLECSQTMGHDKMYWYQQDPGMELHLIHYSYGVNSTEKGDLSSESTVSRIRTEHFPLTLESARPSHTSQYLCASSESVVGGNTEAFFGQGTRLTVV.